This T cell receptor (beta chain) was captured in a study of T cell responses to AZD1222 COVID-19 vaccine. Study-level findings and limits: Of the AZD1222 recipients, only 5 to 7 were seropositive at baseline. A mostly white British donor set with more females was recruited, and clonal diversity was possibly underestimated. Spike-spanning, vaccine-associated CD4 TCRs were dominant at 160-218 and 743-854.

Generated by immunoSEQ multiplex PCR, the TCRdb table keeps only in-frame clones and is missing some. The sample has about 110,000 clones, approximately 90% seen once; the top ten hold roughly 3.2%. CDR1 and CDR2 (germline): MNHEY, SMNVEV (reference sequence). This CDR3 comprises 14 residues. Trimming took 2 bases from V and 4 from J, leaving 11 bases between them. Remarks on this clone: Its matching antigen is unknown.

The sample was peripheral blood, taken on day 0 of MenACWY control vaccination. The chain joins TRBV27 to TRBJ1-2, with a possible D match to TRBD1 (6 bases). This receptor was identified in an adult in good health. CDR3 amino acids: CASSLKGGFYGYTF. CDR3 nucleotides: TGTGCCAGCAGTTTAAAAGGGGGGTTCTATGGCTACACCTTC.